This TCR beta chain was obtained from a study of T cells in Graves' hyperthyroidism and ophthalmopathy. Findings of the study overall: In blood, most of the thyroid clonotypes expanded above 0.001 were also present. For ophthalmopathy, model prediction preceded onset by a median around 7 months.

The CDR3 sequence is 18 residues long. V was shortened by 3 bases and J by 6 bases, with 24 bases between the two germline ends. Amplification of TCR beta CDR3 regions used RNA as the template. TCR CDR3 regions were first amplified by RT-PCR with HTBI primers. MiXCR was run by TCRdb on the multiplex PCR reads, yielding one entry per CDR3 protein. The sample carries around 620,000 distinct CDR3 sequences, 12% to 15% recorded once. In its sample, this clonotype was seen many times. No antigen is known for it. Enrolled ophthalmopathy patients presented with a Clinical Activity Score of at least 3, a NOSPECS grade of at least 4, and disease duration under 3 months.

The material sequenced was blood. The TCR comes from a woman younger than 35 with Graves' ophthalmopathy. This rearrangement joins TRBV12-3 or TRBV12-4 to TRBJ2-1, with D perhaps given as TRBD1 or TRBD2 (6 bases each). Here the CDR3 reads CASSLEGGLSLFGNEQFF. For the CDR3, the DNA is TGTGCCAGCAGTTTGGAGGGGGGCCTTTCTCTATTCGGCAATGAGCAGTTCTTC.